This record covers a single T cell receptor beta chain. Its antigen is not yet known. No per-base quality is available; no much larger clone lies one base away. This entry is derived from a study of control samples from healthy donors and cancer patients (dated by TCRdb to about 2020). Library preparation used the immunoSEQ multiplex PCR assay. This is the immuneACCESS table as TCRdb keeps it, with only in-frame sequences that have V and J called. A part of the clones is gone; compared with another copy, unresolved V genes explain less than half, and the rest is unexplained. The table for this sample lists about 51,000 clones; 75% to 85% of them were counted only once. 10% of the sample rests with the top ten. The CDR3 goes from the cysteine to the phenylalanine over 13 residues. Only the CDR3 DNA is retained, 39 bases long and in frame from the first base. V was cut back by 7 bases and J by 3 bases, leaving a gap of 9 bases between them. The germline V gene provides CDR1 MGHDK and CDR2 SYGVNS.

The sequence joins TRBV25-1 to TRBJ2-2; 6 matching bases give a weak D call of TRBD1. Sequencing was done on a sample of blood. The receptor's source is a man aged 65 to 79 in good health. The DNA reads as follows: TGTGCCAGCACGCCAGGGGACACCGGGGAGCTGTTTTTT. The encoded protein is CASTPGDTGELFF.